A selection of T cell receptor beta chains follows, all from one sample in a study of blood T cell repertoires in COVID-19. Assay used: immunoSEQ multiplex PCR; TCRdb lists only in-frame clones, some missing. Of hundreds of thousands of clones listed, roughly 87% are singletons. The sample comprised PBMCs or T cells enriched from blood (not recorded which). The receptors come from a young woman with acute COVID-19. Both conserved end residues are part of each CDR3. Each record gives: V gene, CDR3 length, clone size, J gene, CDR3 protein. Part of the rows lack a size; the others show once, few, many or a class for expanded clones.

>TRBV13|13|.|TRBJ2-7
CASSSSTGAEQYF
>TRBV6-2/TRBV6-3|14|.|TRBJ1-2
CASSSLDRGYGYTF
>TRBV3-1/TRBV3-2|16|.|TRBJ2-7
CASSQSGTSKLYEQYF
>TRBV12-3/TRBV12-4|13|once|TRBJ1-6
CASSPESNSPLHF
>TRBV3-1/TRBV3-2|13|.|TRBJ1-2
CASSQGGGYGYTF
>TRBV30|18|once|TRBJ1-5
CAWSPRRGQIYSNQPQHF
>TRBV3-1/TRBV3-2|14|.|TRBJ2-3
CASSERGGQDTQYF
>TRBV5-4|15|.|TRBJ1-1
CASSSARGRNTEAFF
>TRBV11-3|14|.|TRBJ2-7
CASSLSTGTVEQYF
>TRBV5-1|14|.|TRBJ2-1
CASSFGQGSNEQFF
>TRBV27|18|.|TRBJ2-1
CASSYLAARGSSYNEQFF
>TRBV4-1|15|.|TRBJ1-5
CASSQDLTLGQPQHF
>TRBV27|14|.|TRBJ2-2
CASSFGSNTGELFF
>TRBV28|14|once|TRBJ1-1
CASSDPVEATEAFF
>TRBV13|12|.|TRBJ1-3
CASSPRGNTIYF
>TRBV5-4|15|.|TRBJ1-2
CASNNWGQGNYGYTF
>TRBV27|12|.|TRBJ1-2
CASSLSGEGYTF
>TRBV15|23|.|TRBJ1-5
CATSRDRNTGRISLQGSNQPQHF
>TRBV3-1/TRBV3-2|13|.|TRBJ1-5
CASSKDRVQPQHF
>TRBV5-1|17|few|TRBJ1-3
CASSAYGELSSGNTIYF
>TRBV10-1|15|.|TRBJ2-7
CASTTPGTGGYEQYF
>TRBV13|19|.|TRBJ2-5
CASSLEQRFFGLGQETQYF
>TRBV7-9|13|few|TRBJ2-1
CASSLYQVPEQFF
>TRBV28|14|.|TRBJ2-7
CASSSPGLLYEQYF
>TRBV19|15|.|TRBJ2-1
CATSRLQGGHNEQFF
>TRBV7-2|12|.|TRBJ1-6
CASSHAGSPLHF
>TRBV25-1|16|.|TRBJ1-1
CASRGGGTGLNTEAFF
>TRBV4-1|13|.|TRBJ2-2
CASSQPNTGELFF
>TRBV10-3|14|.|TRBJ1-2
CAIKRAGGYIGYTF
>TRBV30|16|few|TRBJ1-4
CAWSVLGQGVNEKLFF
>TRBV7-6|17|.|TRBJ2-2
CASSLESGGADTGELFF
>TRBV2|16|once|TRBJ2-3
CASGGQGAYRTDTQYF
>TRBV29-1|12|.|TRBJ2-7
CSVGGQGYEQYF
>TRBV7-2|14|.|TRBJ2-4
CASSWRELGNIQYF
>TRBV28|15|.|TRBJ2-7
CASSRVAQGVYEQYF
>TRBV10-3|14|once|TRBJ2-3
CAVGPGTTTDTQYF
>TRBV30|15|.|TRBJ1-2
CAWSIGRANNYGYTF
>TRBV9|12|.|TRBJ2-3
CASSVATDTQYF
>TRBV19|13|.|TRBJ1-1
CASSILGGLEAFF
>TRBV25-1|14|.|TRBJ2-3
CASSEPGGTDTQYF
>TRBV24-1|17|.|TRBJ1-2
CATSYWDRGLANYGYTF
>TRBV2|15|.|TRBJ1-1
CASSETQGLNTEAFF
>TRBV19|15|once|TRBJ2-3
CASRAISGYTDTQYF
>TRBV10-3|20|.|TRBJ2-5
CAISAGAAGSAGATGETQYF
>TRBV9|15|few|TRBJ1-1
CASSVVAEMNTEAFF
>TRBV5-1|14|.|TRBJ1-2
CASKSGGKVDGYTF
>TRBV30|13|.|TRBJ1-2
CAWSVVVGGGYTF
>TRBV7-9|16|.|TRBJ2-5
CASSLTQGLHQGTQYF
>TRBV4-3|14|.|TRBJ2-7
CASSQGTSGYEQYF
>TRBV7-8|13|.|TRBJ2-1
CASSLIEYNEQFF
>TRBV25-1|15|.|TRBJ1-3
CASSGGRTGGNTIYF
>TRBV2|17|.|TRBJ1-5
CASRTGTGGSSNQPQHF
>TRBV28|15|.|TRBJ2-7
CASSRRPNFSYEQYF